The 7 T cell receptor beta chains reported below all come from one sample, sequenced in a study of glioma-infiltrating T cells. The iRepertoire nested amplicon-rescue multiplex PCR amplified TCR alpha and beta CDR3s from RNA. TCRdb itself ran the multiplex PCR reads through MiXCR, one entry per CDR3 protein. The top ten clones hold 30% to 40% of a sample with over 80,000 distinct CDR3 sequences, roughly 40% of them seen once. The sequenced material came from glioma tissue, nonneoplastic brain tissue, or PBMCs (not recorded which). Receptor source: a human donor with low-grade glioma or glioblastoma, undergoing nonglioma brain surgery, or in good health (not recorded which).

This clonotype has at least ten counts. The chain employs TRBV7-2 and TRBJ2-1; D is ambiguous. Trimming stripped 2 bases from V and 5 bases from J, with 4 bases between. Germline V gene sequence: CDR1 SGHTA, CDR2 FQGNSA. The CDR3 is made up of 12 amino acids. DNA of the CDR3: TGTGCCAGCAGCTTATATGACAATGAGCAGTTCTTC. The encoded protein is CASSLYDNEQFF.

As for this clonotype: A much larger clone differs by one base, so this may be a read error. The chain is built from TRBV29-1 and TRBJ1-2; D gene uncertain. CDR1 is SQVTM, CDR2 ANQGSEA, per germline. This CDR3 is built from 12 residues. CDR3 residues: CSVEGDNYGYNF. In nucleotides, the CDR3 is TGCAGCGTTGAAGGGGATAACTATGGCTACAACTTC.

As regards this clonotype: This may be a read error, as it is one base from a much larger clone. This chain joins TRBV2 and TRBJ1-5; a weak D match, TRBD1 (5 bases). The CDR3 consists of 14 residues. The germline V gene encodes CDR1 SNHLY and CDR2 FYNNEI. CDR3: CASSPRVENQPRHF. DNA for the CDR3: TGTGCCAGCAGTCCCAGGGTTGAGAATCAGCCCCGGCATTTT.

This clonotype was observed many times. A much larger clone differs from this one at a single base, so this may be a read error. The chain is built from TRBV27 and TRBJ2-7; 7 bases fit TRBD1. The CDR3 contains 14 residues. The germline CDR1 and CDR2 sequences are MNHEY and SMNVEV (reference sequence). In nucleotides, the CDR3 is TGTGCCAGCAAGAGAGGGACAGCTACCTACGAGCGGTACTTC. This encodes CASKRGTATYERYF.

The CDR3 here is CASSLSPGADEQFF. The CDR3, as DNA: TGTGCCAGCAGTTTATCGCCAGGGGCCGATGAGCAGTTCTTC. The chain is built from TRBV27 and TRBJ2-1; a possible D gene is TRBD1 (6 bases). V lost 0 bases to trimming and J lost 8 bases, with 11 bases between them. The CDR3 contains 14 residues. Germline assignment: CDR1 MNHEY and CDR2 SMNVEV (reference sequence).

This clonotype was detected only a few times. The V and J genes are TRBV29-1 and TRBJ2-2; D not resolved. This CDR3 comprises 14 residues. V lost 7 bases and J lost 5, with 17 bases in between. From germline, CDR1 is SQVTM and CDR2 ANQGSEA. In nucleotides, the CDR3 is TGCAGCGCTATTGTCGGCTCGATGACCGGGGAGCTGTTTTTT. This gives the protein CSAIVGSMTGELFF.

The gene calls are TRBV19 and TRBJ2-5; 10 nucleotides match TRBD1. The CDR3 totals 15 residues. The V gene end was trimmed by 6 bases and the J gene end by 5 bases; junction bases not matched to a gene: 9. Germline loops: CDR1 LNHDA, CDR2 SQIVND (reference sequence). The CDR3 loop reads CASSLTGGFGETQYF. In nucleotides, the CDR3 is TGTGCCAGTAGCCTGACAGGGGGCTTTGGGGAGACCCAGTACTTC.